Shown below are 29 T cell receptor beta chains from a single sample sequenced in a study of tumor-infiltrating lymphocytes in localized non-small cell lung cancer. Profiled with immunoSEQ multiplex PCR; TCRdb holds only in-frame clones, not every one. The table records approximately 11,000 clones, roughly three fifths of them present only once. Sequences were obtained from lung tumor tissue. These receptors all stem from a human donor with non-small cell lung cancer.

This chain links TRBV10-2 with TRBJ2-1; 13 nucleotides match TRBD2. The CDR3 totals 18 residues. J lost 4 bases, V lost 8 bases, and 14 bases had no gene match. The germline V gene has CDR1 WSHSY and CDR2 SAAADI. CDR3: CASLSPRLAGGTYNEQFF. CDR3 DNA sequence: TGCGCCAGCCTCTCCCCAAGACTAGCGGGGGGCACTTACAATGAGCAGTTCTTC.

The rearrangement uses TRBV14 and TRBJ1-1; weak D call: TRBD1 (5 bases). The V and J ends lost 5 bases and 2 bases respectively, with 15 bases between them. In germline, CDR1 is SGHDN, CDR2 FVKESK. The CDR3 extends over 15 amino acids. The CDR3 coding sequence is TGTGCCAGCAGCAACCACCGGACATACAACACTGAAGCTTTCTTT. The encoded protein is CASSNHRTYNTEAFF. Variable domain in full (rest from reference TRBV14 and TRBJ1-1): EAGVTQFPSHSVIEKGQTVTLRCDPISGHDNLYWYRRVMGKEIKFLLHFVKESKQDESGMPNNRFLAERTGGTYSTLKVQPAELEDSGVYFCASSNHRTYNTEAFFGQGTRLTVV.

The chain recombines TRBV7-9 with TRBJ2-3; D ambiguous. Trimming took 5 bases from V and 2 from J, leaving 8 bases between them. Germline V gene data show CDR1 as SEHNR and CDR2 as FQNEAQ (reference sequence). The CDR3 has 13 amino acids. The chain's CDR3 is CASSQDPTDTQYF. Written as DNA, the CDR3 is TGTGCCAGCAGCCAAGATCCCACAGATACGCAGTATTTT.

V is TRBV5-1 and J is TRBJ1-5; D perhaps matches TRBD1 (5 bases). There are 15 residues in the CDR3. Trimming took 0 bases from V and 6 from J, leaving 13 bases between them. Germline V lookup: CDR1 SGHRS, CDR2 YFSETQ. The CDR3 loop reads CASSLVPGPGQPQHF. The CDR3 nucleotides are TGCGCCAGCAGCTTGGTTCCGGGGCCGGGTCAGCCCCAGCATTTT. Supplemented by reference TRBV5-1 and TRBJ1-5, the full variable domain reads KAGVTQTPRYLIKTRGQQVTLSCSPISGHRSVSWYQQTPGQGLQFLFEYFSETQRNKGNFPGRFSGRQFSNSRSEMNVSTLELGDSALYLCASSLVPGPGQPQHFGDGTRLSIL.

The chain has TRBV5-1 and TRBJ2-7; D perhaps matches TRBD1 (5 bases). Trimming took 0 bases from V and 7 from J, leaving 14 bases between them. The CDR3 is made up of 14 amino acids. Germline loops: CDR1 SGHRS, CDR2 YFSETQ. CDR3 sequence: CASSLAYLGVEQYF. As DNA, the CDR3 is TGCGCCAGCAGCTTGGCTTATTTAGGGGTAGAGCAGTACTTC.

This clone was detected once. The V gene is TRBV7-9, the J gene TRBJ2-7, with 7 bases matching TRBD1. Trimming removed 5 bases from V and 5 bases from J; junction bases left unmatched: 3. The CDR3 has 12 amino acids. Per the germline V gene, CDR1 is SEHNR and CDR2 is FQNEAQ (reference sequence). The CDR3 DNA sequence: TGTGCCAGCAGCCGTGACAGGGACGAGCAGTACTTC. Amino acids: CASSRDRDEQYF.

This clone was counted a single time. The CDR3, as DNA: TGCGCCAGCAGCCAAGTTGAAGAGGGAGCTTTCTTT. It codes for CASSQVEEGAFF. The chain joins TRBV4-3 to TRBJ1-1, with D unclear. The CDR3 contains 12 residues. Germline CDR1 LGHNA, CDR2 YSLEER. V was shortened by 1 base and J by 10 bases, with 10 bases between the two germline ends.

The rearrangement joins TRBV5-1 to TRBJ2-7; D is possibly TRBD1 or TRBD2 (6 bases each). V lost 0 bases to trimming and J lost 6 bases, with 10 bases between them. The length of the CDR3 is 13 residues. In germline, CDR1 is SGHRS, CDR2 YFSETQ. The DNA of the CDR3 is TGCGCCAGCAGCTTGGACGGGGGCCCCGAGCAGTACTTC. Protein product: CASSLDGGPEQYF.

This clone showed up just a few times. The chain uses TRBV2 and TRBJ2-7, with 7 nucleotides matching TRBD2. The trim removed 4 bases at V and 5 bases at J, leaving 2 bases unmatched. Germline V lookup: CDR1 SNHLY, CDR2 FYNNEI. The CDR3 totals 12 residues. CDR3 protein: CASSVGGNEQYF. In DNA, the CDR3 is TGTGCCAGCAGTGTCGGGGGGAACGAGCAGTACTTC.

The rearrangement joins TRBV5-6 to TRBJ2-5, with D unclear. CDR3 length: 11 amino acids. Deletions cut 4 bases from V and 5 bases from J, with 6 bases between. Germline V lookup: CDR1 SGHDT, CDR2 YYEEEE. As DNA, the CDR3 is TGTGCCAGCAGCATCCGGGAGACCCAGTACTTC. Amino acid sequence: CASSIRETQYF.

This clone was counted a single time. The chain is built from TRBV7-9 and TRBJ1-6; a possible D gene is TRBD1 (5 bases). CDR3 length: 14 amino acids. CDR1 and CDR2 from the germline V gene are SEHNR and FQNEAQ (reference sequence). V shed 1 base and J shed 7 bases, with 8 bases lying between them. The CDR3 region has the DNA TGTGCCAGCAGCTTAGGAGAGGGGAATTCACCCCTCCACTTT. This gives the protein CASSLGEGNSPLHF.

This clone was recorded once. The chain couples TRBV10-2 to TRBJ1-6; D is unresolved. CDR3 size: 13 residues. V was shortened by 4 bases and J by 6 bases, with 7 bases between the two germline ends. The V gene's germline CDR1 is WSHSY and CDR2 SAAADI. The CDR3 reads CASSGLGNSPLHF. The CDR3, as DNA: TGCGCCAGCAGTGGTTTGGGTAATTCACCCCTCCACTTT.

The CDR3 here is CASSLQDEQFF. DNA of the CDR3: TGTGCCAGCAGCCTCCAGGATGAGCAGTTCTTC. V usage is TRBV7-8 and J usage is TRBJ2-1; D gene unclear. V shed 5 bases and J shed 8 bases, with 7 bases lying between them. The CDR3 is made up of 11 amino acids. Germline CDR1 SGHVS, CDR2 FQNEAQ.

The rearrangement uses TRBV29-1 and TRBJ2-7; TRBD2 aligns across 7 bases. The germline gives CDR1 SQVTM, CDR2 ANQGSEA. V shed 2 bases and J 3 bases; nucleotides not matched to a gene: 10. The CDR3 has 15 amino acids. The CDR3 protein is CSVELPSGGFYEQYF. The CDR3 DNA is TGCAGCGTTGAACTGCCTAGCGGAGGATTCTACGAGCAGTACTTC.

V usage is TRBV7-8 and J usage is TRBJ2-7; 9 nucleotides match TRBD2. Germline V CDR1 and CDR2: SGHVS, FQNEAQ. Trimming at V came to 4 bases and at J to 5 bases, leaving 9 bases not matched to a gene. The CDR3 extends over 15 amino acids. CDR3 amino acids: CASSSSSGIIDEQYF. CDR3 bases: TGTGCCAGCAGCTCTTCTAGCGGGATTATCGACGAGCAGTACTTC.

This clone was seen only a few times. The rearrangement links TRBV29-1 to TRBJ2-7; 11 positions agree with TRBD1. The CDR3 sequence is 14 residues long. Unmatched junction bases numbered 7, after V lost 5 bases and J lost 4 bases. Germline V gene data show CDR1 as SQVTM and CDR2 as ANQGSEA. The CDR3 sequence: CSVSRTGGAYEQYF. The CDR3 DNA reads TGCAGCGTTTCTCGGACAGGGGGCGCATACGAGCAGTACTTC.

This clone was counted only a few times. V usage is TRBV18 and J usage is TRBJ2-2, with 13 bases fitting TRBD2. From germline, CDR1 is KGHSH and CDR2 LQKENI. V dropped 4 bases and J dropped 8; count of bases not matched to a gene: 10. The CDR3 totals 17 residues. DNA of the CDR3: TGTGCCAGCTCACATATCGGACTAGCGGGAGTTGCTGGGGAGCTGTTTTTT. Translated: CASSHIGLAGVAGELFF.

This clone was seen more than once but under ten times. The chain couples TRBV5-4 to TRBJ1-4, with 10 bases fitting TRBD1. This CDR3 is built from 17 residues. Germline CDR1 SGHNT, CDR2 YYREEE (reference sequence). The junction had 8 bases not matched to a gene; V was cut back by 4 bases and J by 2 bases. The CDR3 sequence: CASSRGTGASTNEKLFF. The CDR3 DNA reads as TGTGCCAGCAGCCGCGGGACAGGGGCAAGCACTAATGAAAAACTGTTTTTT.

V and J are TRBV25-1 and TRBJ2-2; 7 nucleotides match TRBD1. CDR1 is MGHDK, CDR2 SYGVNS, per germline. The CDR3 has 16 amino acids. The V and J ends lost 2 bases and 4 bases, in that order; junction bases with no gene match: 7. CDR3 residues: CASSETAGGGTGELFF. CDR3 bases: TGTGCCAGCAGTGAAACGGCAGGGGGTGGCACCGGGGAGCTGTTTTTT.

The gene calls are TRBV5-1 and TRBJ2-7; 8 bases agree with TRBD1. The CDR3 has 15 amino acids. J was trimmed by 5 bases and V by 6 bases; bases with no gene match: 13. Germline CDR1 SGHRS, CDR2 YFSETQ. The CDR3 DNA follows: TGCGCCAGCACCCGGACCGGGACAGGTACCCACGAGCAGTACTTC. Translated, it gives CASTRTGTGTHEQYF.

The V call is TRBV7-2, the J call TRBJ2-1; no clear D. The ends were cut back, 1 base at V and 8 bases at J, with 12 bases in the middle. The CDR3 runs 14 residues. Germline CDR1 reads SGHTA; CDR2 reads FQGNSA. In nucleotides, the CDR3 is TGTGCCAGCAGCTTAGATGGGCCCTTGGATGAGCAGTTCTTC. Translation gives CASSLDGPLDEQFF.

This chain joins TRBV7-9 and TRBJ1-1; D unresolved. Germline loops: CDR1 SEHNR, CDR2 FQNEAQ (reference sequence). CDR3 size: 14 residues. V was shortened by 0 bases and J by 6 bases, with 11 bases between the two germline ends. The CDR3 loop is CASSLAVGNAEAFF. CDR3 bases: TGTGCCAGCAGCTTAGCGGTCGGCAACGCTGAAGCTTTCTTT. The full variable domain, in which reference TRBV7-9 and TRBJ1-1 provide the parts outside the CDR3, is DTGVSQNPRHKITKRGQNVTFRCDPISEHNRLYWYRQTLGQGPEFLTYFQNEAQLEKSRLLSDRFSAERPKGSFSTLEIQRTEQGDSAMYLCASSLAVGNAEAFFGQGTRLTVV.

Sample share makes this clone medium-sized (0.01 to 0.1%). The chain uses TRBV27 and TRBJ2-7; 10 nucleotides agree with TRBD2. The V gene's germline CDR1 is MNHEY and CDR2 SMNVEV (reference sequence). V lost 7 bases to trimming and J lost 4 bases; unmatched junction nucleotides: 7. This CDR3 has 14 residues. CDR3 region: CASTPLAGVYEQYF. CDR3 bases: TGTGCCAGCACCCCCCTAGCGGGAGTTTACGAGCAGTACTTC.

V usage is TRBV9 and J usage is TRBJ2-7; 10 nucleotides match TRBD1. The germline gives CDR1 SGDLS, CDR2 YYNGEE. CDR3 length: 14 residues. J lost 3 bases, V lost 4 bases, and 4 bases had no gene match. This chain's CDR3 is CASSRQGAFYEQYF. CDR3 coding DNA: TGTGCCAGCAGCCGACAGGGGGCTTTCTACGAGCAGTACTTC.

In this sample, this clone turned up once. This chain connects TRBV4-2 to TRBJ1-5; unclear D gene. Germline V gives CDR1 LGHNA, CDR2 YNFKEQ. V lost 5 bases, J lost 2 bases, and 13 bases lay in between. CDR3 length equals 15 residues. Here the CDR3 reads CASSAGPWGNQPQHF. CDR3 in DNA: TGTGCCAGCAGCGCCGGGCCTTGGGGCAATCAGCCCCAGCATTTT.

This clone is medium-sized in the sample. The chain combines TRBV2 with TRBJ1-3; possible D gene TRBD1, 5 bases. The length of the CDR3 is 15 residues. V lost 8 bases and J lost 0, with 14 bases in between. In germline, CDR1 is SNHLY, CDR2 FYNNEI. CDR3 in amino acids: CASDQTGYSGNTIYF. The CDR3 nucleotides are TGTGCCAGCGACCAAACAGGATACTCTGGAAACACCATATATTTT. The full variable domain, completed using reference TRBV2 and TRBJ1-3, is EPEVTQTPSHQVTQMGQEVILRCVPISNHLYFYWYRQILGQKVEFLVSFYNNEISEKSEIFDDQFSVERPDGSNFTLKIRSTKLEDSAMYFCASDQTGYSGNTIYFGEGSWLTVV.

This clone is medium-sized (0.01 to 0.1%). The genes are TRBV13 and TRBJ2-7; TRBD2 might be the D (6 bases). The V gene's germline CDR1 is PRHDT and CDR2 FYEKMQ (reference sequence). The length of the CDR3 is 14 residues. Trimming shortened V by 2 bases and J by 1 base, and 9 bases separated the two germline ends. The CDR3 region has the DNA TGTGCCAGCAGCTTAAATCGGGGGTCCTACGAGCAGTACTTC. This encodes CASSLNRGSYEQYF.

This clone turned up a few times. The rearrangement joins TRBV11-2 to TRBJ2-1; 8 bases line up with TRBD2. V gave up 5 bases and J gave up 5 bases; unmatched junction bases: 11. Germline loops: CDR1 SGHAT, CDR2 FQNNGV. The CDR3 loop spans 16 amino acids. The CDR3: CASSERWTSLNNEQFF. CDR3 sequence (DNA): TGTGCCAGCAGCGAGCGTTGGACTAGCCTTAACAATGAGCAGTTCTTC.

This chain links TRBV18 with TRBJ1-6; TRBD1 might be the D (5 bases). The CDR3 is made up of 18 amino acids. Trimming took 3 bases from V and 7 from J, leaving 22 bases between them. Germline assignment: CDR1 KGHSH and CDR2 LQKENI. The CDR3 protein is CASSPRPVSQGPNSPLHF. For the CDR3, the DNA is TGTGCCAGCTCACCGCGCCCTGTCTCTCAGGGCCCGAATTCACCCCTCCACTTT.